This TCR beta chain was captured by sequencing in a study of control samples from healthy donors and cancer patients. This clone has a single count. The CDR3 runs to 13 residues. V lost 6 bases, J lost 4 bases, and 11 bases lay in between. Assay: immunoSEQ multiplex PCR; the TCRdb copy retains only in-frame clones and omits some. The sample lists about 93,000 clones, 88% occurring once. The sequenced sample was blood. The chain combines TRBV12-3 or TRBV12-4 with TRBJ2-3; D not certain. The sequence came from a woman aged 70 to 79 in good health. This chain's CDR3 is CASRASVSDTQYF. The CDR3 DNA sequence: TGTGCCAGCAGGGCTAGTGTGTCAGATACGCAGTATTTT.